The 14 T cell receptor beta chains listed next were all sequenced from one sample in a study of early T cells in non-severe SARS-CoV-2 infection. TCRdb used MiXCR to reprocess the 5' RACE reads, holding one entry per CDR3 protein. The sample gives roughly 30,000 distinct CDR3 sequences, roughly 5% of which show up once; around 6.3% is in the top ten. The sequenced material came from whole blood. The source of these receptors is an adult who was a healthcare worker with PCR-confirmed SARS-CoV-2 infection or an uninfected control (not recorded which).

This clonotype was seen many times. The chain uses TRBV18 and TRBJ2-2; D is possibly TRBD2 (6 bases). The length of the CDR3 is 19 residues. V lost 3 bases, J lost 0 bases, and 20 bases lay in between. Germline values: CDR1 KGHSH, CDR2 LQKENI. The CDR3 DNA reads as TGTGCCAGCTCACCCGTCGGGAGTAGAATAGCGGCGAACACCGGGGAGCTGTTTTTT. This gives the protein CASSPVGSRIAANTGELFF.

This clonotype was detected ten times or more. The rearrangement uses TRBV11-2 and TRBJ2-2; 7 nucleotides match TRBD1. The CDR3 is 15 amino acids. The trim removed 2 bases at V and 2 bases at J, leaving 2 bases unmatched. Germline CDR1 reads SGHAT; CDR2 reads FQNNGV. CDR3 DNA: TGTGCCAGCAGCTTACGGGACAGTAACACCGGGGAGCTGTTTTTT. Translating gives CASSLRDSNTGELFF.

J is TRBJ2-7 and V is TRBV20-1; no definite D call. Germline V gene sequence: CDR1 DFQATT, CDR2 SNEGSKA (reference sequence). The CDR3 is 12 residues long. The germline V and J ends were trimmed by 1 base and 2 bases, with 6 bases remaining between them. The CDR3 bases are TGCAGTGCTAGAGCCGGTGCCTACGAGCAGTACTTC. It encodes CSARAGAYEQYF.

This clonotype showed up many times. The DNA of the CDR3 is TGTGCCAGTAGTTACCGACAGGTCAATAGCAATCAGCCCCAGCATTTT. It encodes CASSYRQVNSNQPQHF. The chain is built from TRBV19 and TRBJ1-5, with TRBD1 as a possible D gene (6 bases). Germline lookup yields CDR1 LNHDA and CDR2 SQIVND (reference sequence). Trimming removed 5 bases from V and 0 bases from J, with 14 bases in between. The CDR3 extends over 16 amino acids.

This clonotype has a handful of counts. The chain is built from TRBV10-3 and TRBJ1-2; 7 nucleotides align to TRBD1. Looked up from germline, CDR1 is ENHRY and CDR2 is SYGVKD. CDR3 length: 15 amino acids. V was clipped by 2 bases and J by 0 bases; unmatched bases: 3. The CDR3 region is CAISEEGTANYGYTF. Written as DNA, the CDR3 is TGTGCCATCAGTGAGGAGGGGACAGCTAACTATGGCTACACCTTC.

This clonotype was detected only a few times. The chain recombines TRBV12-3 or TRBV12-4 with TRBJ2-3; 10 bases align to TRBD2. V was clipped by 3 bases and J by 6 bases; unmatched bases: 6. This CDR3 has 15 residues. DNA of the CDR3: TGTGCCAGCAGTTTCCTAGCGGGGGCCCCGGATACGCAGTATTTT. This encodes CASSFLAGAPDTQYF.

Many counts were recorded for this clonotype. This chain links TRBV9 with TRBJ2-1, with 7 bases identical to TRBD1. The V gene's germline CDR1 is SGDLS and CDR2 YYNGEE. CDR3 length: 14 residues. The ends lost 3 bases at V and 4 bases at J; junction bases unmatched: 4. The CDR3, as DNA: TGTGCCAGCAGCGAGACAGGGACATACAATGAGCAGTTCTTC. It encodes CASSETGTYNEQFF.

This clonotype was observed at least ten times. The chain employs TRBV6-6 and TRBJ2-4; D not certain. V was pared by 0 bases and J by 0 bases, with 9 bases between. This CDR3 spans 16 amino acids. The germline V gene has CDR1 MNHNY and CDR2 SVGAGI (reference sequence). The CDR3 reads CASSYSTELAKNIQYF. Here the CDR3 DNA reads TGTGCCAGCAGTTACTCGACGGAACTAGCCAAAAACATTCAGTACTTC.

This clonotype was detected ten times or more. CDR3 in DNA: TGTGCCAGTAGTCAGGGAGGGTCGCGCTACAATGAGCAGTTCTTC. This translates into CASSQGGSRYNEQFF. This chain connects TRBV19 to TRBJ2-1, with 7 positions matching TRBD2. Germline loops: CDR1 LNHDA, CDR2 SQIVND (reference sequence). Germline trimming cut 5 bases from V and 3 bases from J; bases unmatched to any gene: 7. The CDR3 length is 15 residues.

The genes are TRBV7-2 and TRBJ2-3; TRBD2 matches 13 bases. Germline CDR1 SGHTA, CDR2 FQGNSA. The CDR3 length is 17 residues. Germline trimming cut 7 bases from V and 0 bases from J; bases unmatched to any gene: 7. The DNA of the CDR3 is TGTGCCAGCAACACGGGACTAGCGGGGCTAAGCACAGATACGCAGTATTTT. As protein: CASNTGLAGLSTDTQYF. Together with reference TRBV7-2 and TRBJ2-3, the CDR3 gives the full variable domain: GAGVSQSPSNKVTEKGKDVELRCDPISGHTALYWYRQSLGQGLEFLIYFQGNSAPDKSGLPSDRFSAERTGGSVSTLTIQRTQQEDSAVYLCASNTGLAGLSTDTQYFGPGTRLTVL.

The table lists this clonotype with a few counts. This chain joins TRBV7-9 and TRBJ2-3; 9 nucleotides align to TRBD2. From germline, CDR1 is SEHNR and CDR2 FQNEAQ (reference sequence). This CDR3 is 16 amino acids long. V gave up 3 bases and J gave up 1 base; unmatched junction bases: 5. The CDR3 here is CASSFPTSGRTDTQYF. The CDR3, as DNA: TGTGCCAGCAGCTTCCCGACTAGCGGACGCACAGATACGCAGTATTTT.

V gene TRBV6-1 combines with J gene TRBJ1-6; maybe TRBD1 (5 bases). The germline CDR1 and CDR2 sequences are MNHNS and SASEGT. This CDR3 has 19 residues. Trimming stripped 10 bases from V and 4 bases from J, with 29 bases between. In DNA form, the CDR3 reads TGTGCCATCCCAGGGCCCACTACGGGGCAAGAAATTTATAATTCACCCCTCCACTTT. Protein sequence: CAIPGPTTGQEIYNSPLHF.

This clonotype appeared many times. The CDR3 DNA sequence: TGTGCCAGCTCAAGAGGGAACACTGAAGCTTTCTTT. This gives the protein CASSRGNTEAFF. The V call is TRBV7-9, the J call TRBJ1-1; D unresolved. The CDR3 is 12 residues long. Between the trimmed V and J ends, which lost 8 bases and 1 base, there was a span of 8 bases. The germline V gene has CDR1 SEHNR and CDR2 FQNEAQ (reference sequence).

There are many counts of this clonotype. CDR3 in amino acids: CASSHSPGANEQFF. CDR3 coding DNA: TGTGCCAGCAGCCACAGCCCAGGTGCGAATGAGCAGTTCTTC. The rearrangement joins TRBV3-1 to TRBJ2-1; D is unresolved. This CDR3 comprises 14 residues. Trimming took 3 bases from V and 7 from J, leaving 13 bases between them. The germline gives CDR1 LGHDT, CDR2 YNNKEL (reference sequence).